This is a list of T cell receptor beta chains from one sample in a study of T cells in Graves' hyperthyroidism and ophthalmopathy. TCRdb called the multiplex PCR reads again in MiXCR, with one record for every CDR3 protein. The sample carries roughly 280,000 distinct CDR3 sequences, over 20% recorded once. Sequences were obtained from blood. These receptors were collected from a young man with Graves' ophthalmopathy. Both conserved end residues are part of each CDR3. D genes are given only for firm matches. Part of the rows lack a size; the others show once, few, many or a class for expanded clones.

cdr3_length: 16
clone_size: -
v_call: TRBV7-2
d_call: -
j_call: TRBJ2-5
cdr3_aa: CASCLRRNTKEETQYF
cdr3_nt: TGTGCCAGCTGCTTGCGGCGGAATACCAAGGAAGAGACCCAGTACTTC

cdr3_length: 15
clone_size: -
v_call: TRBV5-6
d_call: TRBD2
j_call: TRBJ2-5
cdr3_aa: CASSWSGLAGETQYF
cdr3_nt: TGTGCCAGCAGCTGGTCCGGACTAGCGGGAGAGACCCAGTACTTC

cdr3_length: 14
clone_size: -
v_call: TRBV28
d_call: TRBD2
j_call: TRBJ2-5
cdr3_aa: CASSLGGRQETQYF
cdr3_nt: TGTGCCAGCAGTTTGGGGGGGAGACAGGAGACCCAGTACTTC

cdr3_length: 14
clone_size: many
v_call: TRBV18
d_call: -
j_call: TRBJ1-1
cdr3_aa: CASSVKGGDTEAFF
cdr3_nt: TGTGCCAGCTCAGTCAAAGGGGGGGACACTGAAGCTTTCTTT

cdr3_length: 15
clone_size: many
v_call: TRBV2
d_call: TRBD2
j_call: TRBJ2-7
cdr3_aa: CASSQTSGRAYEQYF
cdr3_nt: TGTGCCAGCAGTCAGACTAGCGGGAGGGCATACGAGCAGTACTTC

cdr3_length: 15
clone_size: many
v_call: TRBV7-2
d_call: TRBD1
j_call: TRBJ2-1
cdr3_aa: CASSPRAGTGDEQFF
cdr3_nt: TGTGCCAGCAGCCCTAGGGCAGGGACAGGGGATGAGCAGTTCTTC

cdr3_length: 13
clone_size: few
v_call: TRBV7-6
d_call: -
j_call: TRBJ2-5
cdr3_aa: CASRQKGEETQYF
cdr3_nt: TGTGCCAGCCGGCAGAAAGGGGAAGAGACCCAGTACTTC

cdr3_length: 14
clone_size: few
v_call: TRBV5-1
d_call: -
j_call: TRBJ2-7
cdr3_aa: CASSLEALTYEQYF
cdr3_nt: TGCGCCAGCAGCTTGGAGGCTTTAACCTACGAGCAGTACTTC

cdr3_length: 16
clone_size: -
v_call: TRBV19
d_call: -
j_call: TRBJ2-1
cdr3_aa: CASSIGNPGRLNEQFF
cdr3_nt: TGTGCCAGTAGTATCGGTAATCCGGGGAGACTCAATGAGCAGTTCTTC

cdr3_length: 16
clone_size: few
v_call: TRBV3-1
d_call: -
j_call: TRBJ1-1
cdr3_aa: CASSQWETVRDTEAFF
cdr3_nt: TGTGCCAGCAGCCAGTGGGAGACAGTCAGGGACACTGAAGCTTTCTTT

cdr3_length: 17
clone_size: -
v_call: TRBV20-1
d_call: -
j_call: TRBJ2-5
cdr3_aa: CSAKGGRGLLVQETQYF
cdr3_nt: TGCAGTGCTAAAGGTGGCAGGGGCTTACTAGTCCAAGAGACCCAGTACTTC

cdr3_length: 15
clone_size: once
v_call: TRBV7-2
d_call: TRBD1
j_call: TRBJ1-4
cdr3_aa: CASSLRQGKNEKLFF
cdr3_nt: TGTGCCAGCAGCTTAAGACAGGGGAAGAATGAAAAACTGTTTTTT

cdr3_length: 12
clone_size: -
v_call: TRBV3-1
d_call: -
j_call: TRBJ1-2
cdr3_aa: CASSHSLGGYTF
cdr3_nt: TGTGCCAGCAGCCATTCCCTGGGGGGCTACACCTTC

cdr3_length: 14
clone_size: -
v_call: TRBV6-5
d_call: -
j_call: TRBJ2-7
cdr3_aa: CASSYSTASYEQYF
cdr3_nt: TGTGCCAGCAGTTACTCGACGGCCTCCTACGAGCAGTACTTC

cdr3_length: 19
clone_size: many
v_call: TRBV11-2
d_call: TRBD2
j_call: TRBJ2-7
cdr3_aa: CASSRDLGGGLAGIYEQYF
cdr3_nt: TGTGCCAGCAGCCGGGACCTGGGGGGGGGGCTAGCGGGGATCTACGAGCAGTACTTC

cdr3_length: 13
clone_size: few
v_call: TRBV27
d_call: -
j_call: TRBJ2-7
cdr3_aa: CASTLGTAYEQYF
cdr3_nt: TGTGCCAGCACCTTGGGGACGGCCTACGAGCAGTACTTC

cdr3_length: 15
clone_size: -
v_call: TRBV6-1
d_call: -
j_call: TRBJ1-6
cdr3_aa: CASSLGQPDNSPLHF
cdr3_nt: TGTGCCAGCAGTCTAGGACAGCCCGATAATTCACCCCTCCACTTT

cdr3_length: 13
clone_size: many
v_call: TRBV11-3
d_call: -
j_call: TRBJ2-5
cdr3_aa: CASSFLASETQYF
cdr3_nt: TGTGCCAGCAGCTTTTTGGCTTCAGAGACCCAGTACTTC

cdr3_length: 11
clone_size: -
v_call: TRBV7-3
d_call: -
j_call: TRBJ1-2
cdr3_aa: CASSSGQHYTF
cdr3_nt: TGTGCCAGCAGCTCCGGACAGCACTACACCTTC

cdr3_length: 17
clone_size: few
v_call: TRBV27
d_call: -
j_call: TRBJ2-2
cdr3_aa: CASSYVASRRITGELFF
cdr3_nt: TGTGCCAGCAGTTATGTAGCGTCGCGGAGAATCACCGGGGAGCTGTTTTTT

cdr3_length: 11
clone_size: -
v_call: TRBV12-3/TRBV12-4
d_call: -
j_call: TRBJ1-2
cdr3_aa: CASSGAYGYTF
cdr3_nt: TGTGCCAGCTCAGGGGCCTATGGCTACACCTTC

cdr3_length: 15
clone_size: few
v_call: TRBV12-3/TRBV12-4
d_call: -
j_call: TRBJ2-2
cdr3_aa: CASSIDLSGAGELFF
cdr3_nt: TGTGCCAGCAGTATAGACCTGTCGGGAGCCGGGGAGCTGTTTTTT

cdr3_length: 14
clone_size: many
v_call: TRBV20-1
d_call: TRBD2
j_call: TRBJ2-7
cdr3_aa: CSASSGGVAYEQYF
cdr3_nt: TGCAGTGCATCCTCGGGAGGAGTTGCCTACGAGCAGTACTTC

cdr3_length: 11
clone_size: -
v_call: TRBV30
d_call: -
j_call: TRBJ2-1
cdr3_aa: CAWSVQNEQFF
cdr3_nt: TGTGCCTGGAGTGTACAAAATGAGCAGTTCTTC

cdr3_length: 10
clone_size: many
v_call: TRBV11-2
d_call: -
j_call: TRBJ2-3
cdr3_aa: CASSTDTQYF
cdr3_nt: TGTGCCAGCAGTACAGATACGCAGTATTTT

cdr3_length: 15
clone_size: -
v_call: TRBV2
d_call: TRBD1
j_call: TRBJ1-5
cdr3_aa: CASSLDRAVGVTQHF
cdr3_nt: TGTGCCAGCAGTTTGGACAGGGCGGTCGGAGTTACCCAGCATTTT

cdr3_length: 15
clone_size: few
v_call: TRBV20-1
d_call: -
j_call: TRBJ2-1
cdr3_aa: CSARDLSTSYNEQFF
cdr3_nt: TGCAGTGCTAGAGATCTATCAACCTCCTACAATGAGCAGTTCTTC

cdr3_length: 13
clone_size: many
v_call: TRBV2
d_call: TRBD1
j_call: TRBJ1-1
cdr3_aa: CASNGQANTEAFF
cdr3_nt: TGTGCCAGCAACGGACAGGCGAACACTGAAGCTTTCTTT

cdr3_length: 14
clone_size: many
v_call: TRBV27
d_call: TRBD1
j_call: TRBJ2-5
cdr3_aa: CASSLGQGKETQYF
cdr3_nt: TGTGCCAGCAGTTTAGGACAGGGAAAAGAGACCCAGTACTTC

cdr3_length: 11
clone_size: many
v_call: TRBV20-1
d_call: TRBD2
j_call: TRBJ2-1
cdr3_aa: CSASPSGEQFF
cdr3_nt: TGCAGTGCTAGTCCTAGCGGCGAGCAGTTCTTC

cdr3_length: 12
clone_size: many
v_call: TRBV2
d_call: -
j_call: TRBJ1-5
cdr3_aa: CASKRGDQPQHF
cdr3_nt: TGTGCCAGCAAAAGGGGAGATCAGCCCCAGCATTTT

cdr3_length: 14
clone_size: -
v_call: TRBV3-1
d_call: -
j_call: TRBJ2-5
cdr3_aa: CASSHRVGRETQYF
cdr3_nt: TGTGCCAGCTCACACAGGGTTGGACGCGAGACCCAGTACTTC

cdr3_length: 14
clone_size: many
v_call: TRBV3-1
d_call: -
j_call: TRBJ1-1
cdr3_aa: CASSQAGVYTEAFF
cdr3_nt: TGTGCCAGCAGCCAAGCCGGGGTTTACACTGAAGCTTTCTTT

cdr3_length: 14
clone_size: -
v_call: TRBV3-1
d_call: -
j_call: TRBJ2-2
cdr3_aa: CASSQGQNTGELFF
cdr3_nt: TGTGCCAGCAGCCAGGGACAGAACACCGGGGAGCTGTTTTTT

cdr3_length: 15
clone_size: few
v_call: TRBV6-2/TRBV6-3
d_call: TRBD2
j_call: TRBJ2-5
cdr3_aa: CASSSGSGTQETQYF
cdr3_nt: TGTGCCAGCAGTTCGGGTAGCGGGACCCAAGAGACCCAGTACTTC

cdr3_length: 15
clone_size: many
v_call: TRBV10-3
d_call: TRBD2
j_call: TRBJ2-7
cdr3_aa: CAISVTETSYHEQYF
cdr3_nt: TGTGCCATCAGTGTAACCGAGACTAGCTACCACGAGCAGTACTTC

cdr3_length: 13
clone_size: few
v_call: TRBV20-1
d_call: TRBD1
j_call: TRBJ2-7
cdr3_aa: CSAYTGGPNEQYF
cdr3_nt: TGCAGTGCGTACACAGGGGGCCCGAACGAGCAGTACTTC

cdr3_length: 14
clone_size: once
v_call: TRBV9
d_call: -
j_call: TRBJ2-1
cdr3_aa: CASSGRGGPGEQFF
cdr3_nt: TGTGCCAGCAGCGGACGTGGGGGCCCTGGTGAGCAGTTCTTC

cdr3_length: 19
clone_size: few
v_call: TRBV7-3
d_call: TRBD2
j_call: TRBJ2-3
cdr3_aa: CASSFRPLAGGIVTDTQYF
cdr3_nt: TGTGCCAGCAGCTTTCGCCCACTAGCGGGAGGGATCGTCACAGATACGCAGTATTTT

cdr3_length: 13
clone_size: few
v_call: TRBV27
d_call: -
j_call: TRBJ2-3
cdr3_aa: CASSSGVVGTQYF
cdr3_nt: TGTGCCAGCAGTTCGGGGGTCGTGGGTACGCAGTATTTT

cdr3_length: 14
clone_size: -
v_call: TRBV12-3/TRBV12-4
d_call: TRBD1
j_call: TRBJ1-1
cdr3_aa: CASSFALRQGKAFF
cdr3_nt: TGTGCCAGCAGTTTTGCGCTGAGACAGGGGAAAGCTTTCTTT

cdr3_length: 14
clone_size: few
v_call: TRBV7-9
d_call: -
j_call: TRBJ1-6
cdr3_aa: CASSFAGNDSPLHF
cdr3_nt: TGTGCCAGCAGCTTTGCGGGAAACGATTCACCCCTCCACTTT